The following is a T cell receptor (beta chain) sequence with its context. Its target is unknown. The PCR was carried out with 60 Vbeta primers and 13 Jbeta primers. Data came from immunoSEQ multiplex PCR; TCRdb stores just in-frame clones and leaves some out. Of under 200,000 clones in the sample, about 78% were seen once. This sample stems from a study of cytomegalovirus exposure and HLA in healthy donors. Study details: Sequencing of some 190 million T cells in an earlier analysis found 95 million to 120 million unique TCR beta sequences.

Overall study results and limits: TCR beta sequences reportedly predicted most subjects' HLA-A and HLA-B alleles accurately. Evidence from a later analysis indicated that most CMV-associated TCR beta chains looked HLA-restricted.

This TCR came from a man in his forties in good health and CMV-seronegative. Source material: PBMCs.

Here the CDR3 DNA reads TGTGCCAGCAGCCCACCCTGGCTAGCGGGAACCGAGCAGTACTTC. Its translation is CASSPPWLAGTEQYF. The gene calls are TRBV7-9 and TRBJ2-7; 9 positions match TRBD2. Germline V gene data show CDR1 as SEHNR and CDR2 as FQNEAQ (reference sequence). With V trimmed by 5 bases and J by 6 bases, 11 bases remained unmatched. The CDR3 contains 15 residues. The whole variable domain, remainder taken from reference TRBV7-9 and TRBJ2-7, is DTGVSQNPRHKITKRGQNVTFRCDPISEHNRLYWYRQTLGQGPEFLTYFQNEAQLEKSRLLSDRFSAERPKGSFSTLEIQRTEQGDSAMYLCASSPPWLAGTEQYFGPGTRLTVT.